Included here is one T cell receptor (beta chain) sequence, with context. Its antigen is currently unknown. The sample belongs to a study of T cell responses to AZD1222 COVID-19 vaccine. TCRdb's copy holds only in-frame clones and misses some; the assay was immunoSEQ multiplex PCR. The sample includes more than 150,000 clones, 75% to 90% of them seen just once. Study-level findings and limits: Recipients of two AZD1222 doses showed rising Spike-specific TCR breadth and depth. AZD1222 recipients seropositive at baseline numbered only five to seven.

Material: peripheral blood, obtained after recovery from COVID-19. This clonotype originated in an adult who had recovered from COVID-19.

CDR3 bases: TGTGCCATCAGTGAGGGACAGCCCTCTGGGGCCAACGTCCTGACTTTC. Amino acids: CAISEGQPSGANVLTF. This chain connects TRBV10-3 to TRBJ2-6; a weak D match, TRBD1 (6 bases). V was clipped by 2 bases and J by 0 bases, with 8 bases between them. Germline loops: CDR1 ENHRY, CDR2 SYGVKD. The CDR3 contains 16 residues.